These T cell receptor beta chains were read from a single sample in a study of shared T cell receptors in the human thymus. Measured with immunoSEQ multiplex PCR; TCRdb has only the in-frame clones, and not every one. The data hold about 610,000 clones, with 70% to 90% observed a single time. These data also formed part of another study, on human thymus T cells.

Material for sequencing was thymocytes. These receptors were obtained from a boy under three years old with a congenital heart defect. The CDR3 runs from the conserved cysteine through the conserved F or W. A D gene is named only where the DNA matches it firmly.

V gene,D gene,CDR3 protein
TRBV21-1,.,CASSKGTTSGRGDEQFF
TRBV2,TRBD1,CASSERQGDNTIYF
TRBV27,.,CASSRWDSTYEQYF
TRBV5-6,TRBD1,CASRHDRGLLYEQYF
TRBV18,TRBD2,CASSPPRSGDYNEQFF
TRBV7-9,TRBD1,CASSLKGAGGYTF
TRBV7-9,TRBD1,CASSRTGEGAYNEQFF
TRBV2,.,CASSNPAEAFF
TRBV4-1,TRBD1,CASSPDREDTEAFF
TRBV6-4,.,CASSDSFRGVGVRDTQYF
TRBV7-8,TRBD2,CASSLAAGVAPDTQYF
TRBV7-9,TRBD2,CASSLVHGGRPTTETQYF
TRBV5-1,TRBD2,CASSLAGGGTSGTSADTQYF
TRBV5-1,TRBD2,CASSLSSGRAGTDTQYF
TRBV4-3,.,CASRPTLAGTGNEQFF
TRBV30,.,CAWDRQNTEAFF
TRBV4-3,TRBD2,CASSHTLTSRGFNEQFF
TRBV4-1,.,CASSQERGCSYNEQFF